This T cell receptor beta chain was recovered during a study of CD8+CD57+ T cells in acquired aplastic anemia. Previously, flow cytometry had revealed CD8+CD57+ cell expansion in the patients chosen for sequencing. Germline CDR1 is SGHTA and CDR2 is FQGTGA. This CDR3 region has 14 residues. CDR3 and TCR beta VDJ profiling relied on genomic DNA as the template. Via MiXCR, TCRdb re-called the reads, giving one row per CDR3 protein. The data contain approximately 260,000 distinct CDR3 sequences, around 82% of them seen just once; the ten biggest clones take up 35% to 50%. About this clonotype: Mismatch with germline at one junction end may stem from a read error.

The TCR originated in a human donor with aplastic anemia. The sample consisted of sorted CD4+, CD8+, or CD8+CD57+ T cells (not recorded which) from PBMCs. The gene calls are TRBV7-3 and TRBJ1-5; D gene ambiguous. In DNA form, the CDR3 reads TGTGCTAGCAGTCGGTCGTACAGCAATCAGCCCCAGCATTTT. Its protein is CASSRSYSNQPQHF.